These 13 T cell receptor beta chains share one sample of origin, sequenced in a study of blood T cell repertoires in COVID-19. Generated by immunoSEQ multiplex PCR, the TCRdb table keeps only in-frame clones and is missing some. This sample has some 250,000 clones, with around four fifths found just once. The material sequenced was peripheral blood. These receptors came from an elderly man with acute or convalescent COVID-19.

This clone was found once. The chain uses TRBV5-4 and TRBJ2-2; weak D call: TRBD1 (6 bases). The germline V gene has CDR1 SGHNT and CDR2 YYREEE (reference sequence). V was shortened by 4 bases and J by 2 bases, with 18 bases between the two germline ends. This CDR3 contains 17 residues. CDR3 in amino acids: CASSDGRGSLNTGELFF. The CDR3 coding sequence is TGTGCCAGCAGCGACGGCAGGGGTTCCCTTAACACCGGGGAGCTGTTTTTT.

V gene TRBV6-1 combines with J gene TRBJ2-3; 7 bases fit TRBD1. The CDR3 has 14 residues. V trimming: 1 base; J trimming: 7 bases; junction bases outside the gene matches: 5. Looked up from germline, CDR1 is MNHNS and CDR2 is SASEGT. CDR3 DNA: TGTGCCAGCAGTGAAGGGCAGGGGGTTTATACGCAGTATTTT. It specifies CASSEGQGVYTQYF.

The chain has TRBV19 and TRBJ1-6; possible D gene TRBD1, 5 bases. Germline V gene data show CDR1 as LNHDA and CDR2 as SQIVND (reference sequence). This CDR3 contains 14 residues. V lost 3 bases to trimming and J lost 5 bases, with 8 bases between them. As DNA, the CDR3 is TGTGCCAGTAGTATCGGGGGGGATAATTCACCCCTCCACTTT. Translation: CASSIGGDNSPLHF.

V gene TRBV19 combines with J gene TRBJ1-4; D gene uncertain. The CDR3 totals 15 residues. The germline V gene encodes CDR1 LNHDA and CDR2 SQIVND (reference sequence). V was clipped by 6 bases and J by 0 bases, with 11 bases between them. CDR3 in amino acids: CASSKTPSTNEKLFF. The CDR3 nucleotides are TGTGCCAGTAGCAAGACACCCTCAACTAATGAAAAACTGTTTTTT.

The gene calls are TRBV3-1 (or the pseudogene TRBV3-2) and TRBJ1-2, with 10 bases fitting TRBD1. The CDR3 runs to 18 residues. Germline-derived CDR1 and CDR2 are LGHDT and YNNKEL (reference sequence). V gave up 3 bases and J gave up 4 bases; unmatched junction bases: 14. CDR3 sequence reads: CASSHLGQGPHSLYGYTF. The CDR3, as DNA: TGTGCCAGCAGCCACTTGGGACAGGGGCCCCACTCTCTCTATGGCTACACCTTC.

This chain joins TRBV7-2 and TRBJ1-1; D might be TRBD1 (5 bases). V gave up 5 bases and J gave up 1 base, with 14 bases separating them. The CDR3 extends over 15 amino acids. Looked up from germline, CDR1 is SGHTA and CDR2 is FQGNSA. CDR3 sequence: CASSQVGGSNTEAFF. CDR3 DNA sequence: TGTGCCAGCAGCCAGGTGGGGGGGTCGAACACTGAAGCTTTCTTT.

V gene TRBV11-2 combines with J gene TRBJ2-7, with D maybe TRBD1 (6 bases). Per the germline V gene, CDR1 is SGHAT and CDR2 is FQNNGV. With 5 bases removed from V and 7 bases from J, the gap between germline ends came to 18 bases. The CDR3 loop spans 14 amino acids. The CDR3 is CASSQARGSGEQYF. In DNA form, the CDR3 reads TGTGCCAGCAGCCAAGCCAGGGGATCTGGGGAGCAGTACTTC.

V usage is TRBV10-2 and J usage is TRBJ1-1; 8 nucleotides line up with TRBD1. The CDR3 runs to 12 residues. The germline gives CDR1 WSHSY, CDR2 SAAADI. The junction had 8 bases not matched to a gene; V was cut back by 6 bases and J by 11 bases. The CDR3 sequence is CASRDGQGSAFF. CDR3 in DNA: TGCGCCAGCAGGGATGGACAGGGAAGCGCTTTCTTT.

The chain carries TRBV2 and TRBJ1-2; D may be TRBD1 (5 bases). The CDR3 sequence is 15 residues long. Germline V lookup: CDR1 SNHLY, CDR2 FYNNEI. Trimming removed 2 bases at V and 4 bases at J, with 14 bases between. The CDR3 sequence is CASSERGGWAYGYTF. The CDR3 DNA is TGTGCCAGCAGTGAAAGGGGAGGGTGGGCCTATGGCTACACCTTC.

This sequence joins TRBV5-1 and TRBJ1-4; 8 bases align to TRBD1. CDR3 length: 17 amino acids. J was trimmed by 5 bases and V by 1 base; bases with no gene match: 10. Germline V gives CDR1 SGHRS, CDR2 YFSETQ. Here the CDR3 DNA reads TGCGCCAGCAGCTTGCCTTCTGGACAGGGCCGAAATGAAAAACTGTTTTTT. As protein: CASSLPSGQGRNEKLFF.

This chain uses TRBV5-5 with TRBJ2-3; possible D gene TRBD1, 5 bases. CDR1 and CDR2 (germline): SGHKS, YYEKEE (reference sequence). The V gene lost 3 bases and the J gene lost 0 bases, with 17 bases spanning the gap. The CDR3 contains 17 residues. CDR3: CASSYLGTGSSTDTQYF. CDR3 DNA sequence: TGTGCCAGCAGCTACTTGGGTACAGGCTCTAGCACAGATACGCAGTATTTT.

This clone was counted once. The rearrangement joins TRBV14 to TRBJ2-3, with 7 positions matching TRBD2. The germline CDR1 and CDR2 sequences are SGHDN and FVKESK. Trimming at V came to 1 base and at J to 4 bases, leaving 8 bases not matched to a gene. This CDR3 comprises 16 residues. This CDR3 reads CASSQGTPGRPDTQYF. The CDR3, as DNA: TGTGCCAGCAGCCAAGGGACCCCCGGGAGGCCAGATACGCAGTATTTT.

The J gene is TRBJ1-2, the V gene TRBV29-1, with D possibly being TRBD1 (5 bases). This CDR3 is built from 15 residues. Germline CDR1 SQVTM, CDR2 ANQGSEA. V was trimmed by 2 bases and J by 7 bases, leaving 20 bases between them. The CDR3 here is CSVESTGSQGGGYTF. CDR3 in DNA: TGCAGCGTTGAAAGTACAGGCAGCCAAGGCGGTGGCTACACCTTC.